Listed below are T cell receptor beta chains from one sample, sequenced in a study of T cells in Graves' hyperthyroidism and ophthalmopathy. TCRdb re-called the multiplex PCR reads through MiXCR, storing one row per CDR3 protein. The table has 250,000 to 300,000 distinct CDR3 sequences, roughly an eighth seen once. The sample consisted of blood. The receptor source for this set is a woman aged 35 to 49 with Graves' hyperthyroidism. Both conserved end residues are part of each CDR3. D genes are given only for firm matches. Some rows have no size entry. The others give once, few or many, or a class for an expanded clone.

j_call	d_call	v_call	clone_size	cdr3_aa	cdr3_nt
TRBJ1-6	.	TRBV7-9	many	CASSFGLGDSPLHF	TGTGCCAGCAGCTTCGGTTTGGGGGATTCACCCCTCCACTTT
TRBJ1-2	TRBD1	TRBV5-1	many	CASSLEVGAGGRGYTF	TGCGCCAGCAGCTTGGAGGTTGGGGCAGGGGGCCGGGGCTACACCTTC
TRBJ1-1	.	TRBV4-2	many	CASSQVGDTEAFF	TGTGCCAGCAGCCAAGTCGGTGACACTGAAGCTTTCTTT
TRBJ2-5	TRBD2	TRBV6-1	many	CASSDLAGGAETQYF	TGTGCCAGCAGCGACCTAGCGGGAGGGGCAGAGACCCAGTACTTC
TRBJ2-1	TRBD1	TRBV19	.	CASGGTGQYNEQFF	TGTGCCAGTGGGGGGACAGGGCAGTACAATGAGCAGTTCTTC
TRBJ2-3	TRBD2	TRBV28	.	CASSAKTSGMDTQYF	TGTGCCAGCAGTGCCAAGACTAGCGGGATGGATACGCAGTATTTT
TRBJ1-1	.	TRBV12-3/TRBV12-4	.	CASSTQEAFF	TGTGCCAGCAGTACTCAAGAAGCTTTCTTT
TRBJ2-3	TRBD1	TRBV2	many	CASSEEWDSYTQYF	TGTGCCAGCAGTGAGGAGTGGGACAGCTATACGCAGTATTTT
TRBJ2-7	.	TRBV7-9	many	CASSSGGSGYEQYF	TGTGCCAGCAGCTCAGGTGGTAGCGGCTACGAGCAGTACTTC
TRBJ1-1	.	TRBV19	many	CASSNTRGTEAFF	TGTGCCAGTAGCAATACCCGTGGCACTGAAGCTTTCTTT
TRBJ1-1	.	TRBV18	.	CASSPPRASDLEAFF	TGTGCCAGCTCACCACCAAGGGCCTCTGACCTTGAAGCTTTCTTT
TRBJ1-6	.	TRBV7-9	many	CASTLGGGSSPLHF	TGTGCCAGCACCCTCGGAGGGGGTTCTTCACCCCTCCACTTT
TRBJ2-7	.	TRBV20-1	many	CSARDPDSPYEQYF	TGCAGTGCTAGAGATCCGGACAGCCCCTACGAGCAGTACTTC